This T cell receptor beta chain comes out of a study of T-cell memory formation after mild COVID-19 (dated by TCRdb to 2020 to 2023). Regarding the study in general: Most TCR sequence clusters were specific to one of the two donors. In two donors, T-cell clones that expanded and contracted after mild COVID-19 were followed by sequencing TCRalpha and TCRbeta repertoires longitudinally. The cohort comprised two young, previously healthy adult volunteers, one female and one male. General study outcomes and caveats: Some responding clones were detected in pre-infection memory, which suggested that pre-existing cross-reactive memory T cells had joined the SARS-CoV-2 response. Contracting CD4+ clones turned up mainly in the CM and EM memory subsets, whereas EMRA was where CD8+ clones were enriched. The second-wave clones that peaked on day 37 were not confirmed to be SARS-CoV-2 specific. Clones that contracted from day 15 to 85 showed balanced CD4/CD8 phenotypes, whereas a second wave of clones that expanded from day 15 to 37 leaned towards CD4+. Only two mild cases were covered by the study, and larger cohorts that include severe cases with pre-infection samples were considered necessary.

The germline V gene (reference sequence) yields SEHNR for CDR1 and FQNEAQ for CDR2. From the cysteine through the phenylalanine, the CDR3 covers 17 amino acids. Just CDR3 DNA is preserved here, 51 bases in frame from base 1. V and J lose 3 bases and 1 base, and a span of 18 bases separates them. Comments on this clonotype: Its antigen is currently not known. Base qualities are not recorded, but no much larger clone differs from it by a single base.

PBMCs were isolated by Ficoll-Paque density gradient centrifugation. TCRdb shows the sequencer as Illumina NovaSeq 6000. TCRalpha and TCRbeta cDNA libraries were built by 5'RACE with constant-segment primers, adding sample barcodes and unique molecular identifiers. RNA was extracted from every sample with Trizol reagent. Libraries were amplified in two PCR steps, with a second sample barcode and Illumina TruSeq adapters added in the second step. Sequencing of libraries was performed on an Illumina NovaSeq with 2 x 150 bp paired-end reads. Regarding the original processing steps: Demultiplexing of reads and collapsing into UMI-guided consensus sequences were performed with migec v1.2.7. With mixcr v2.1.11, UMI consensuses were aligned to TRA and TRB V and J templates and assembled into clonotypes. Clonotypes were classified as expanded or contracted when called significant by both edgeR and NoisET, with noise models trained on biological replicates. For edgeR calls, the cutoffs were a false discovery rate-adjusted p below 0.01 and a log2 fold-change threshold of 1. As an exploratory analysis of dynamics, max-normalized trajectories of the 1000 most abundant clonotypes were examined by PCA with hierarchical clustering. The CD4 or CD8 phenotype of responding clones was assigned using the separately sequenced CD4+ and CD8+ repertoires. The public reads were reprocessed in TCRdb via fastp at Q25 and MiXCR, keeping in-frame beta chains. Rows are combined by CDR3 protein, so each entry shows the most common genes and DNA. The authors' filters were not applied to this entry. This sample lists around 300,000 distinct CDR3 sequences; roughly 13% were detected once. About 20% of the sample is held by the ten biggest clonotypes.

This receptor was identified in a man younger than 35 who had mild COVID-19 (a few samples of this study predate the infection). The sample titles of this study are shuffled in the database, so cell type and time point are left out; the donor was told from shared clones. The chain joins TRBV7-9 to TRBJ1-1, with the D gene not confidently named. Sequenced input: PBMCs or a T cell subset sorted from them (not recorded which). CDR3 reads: CASSFPLHAGANTEAFF. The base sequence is TGTGCCAGCAGCTTCCCACTACACGCCGGAGCGAACACTGAAGCTTTCTTT.